The 28 T cell receptor beta chains below come from one sample, sequenced in a study of blood T cell repertoires in COVID-19. Some clones are missing from TCRdb's copy, which holds only in-frame ones; the method was immunoSEQ multiplex PCR. The sample records around 400,000 clones, about 87% being singletons. Sequencing was performed on peripheral blood. These receptors all come from a woman between 55 and 75 years old with COVID-19, enrolled during active disease.

V gene TRBV4-1 combines with J gene TRBJ1-4; D gene unclear. V dropped 4 bases and J dropped 10 bases, with 16 bases sitting between them. CDR3 size: 14 residues. In germline, CDR1 is MGHRA, CDR2 YSYEKL. The CDR3 DNA is TGCGCCAGCAGCCCTCTCACCCTGGAGGGAAAACTGTTTTTT. It translates to CASSPLTLEGKLFF.

This chain links TRBV27 with TRBJ2-2, with no clear D. Germline V CDR1 and CDR2: MNHEY, SMNVEV (reference sequence). The CDR3 consists of 14 residues. Trimming shortened V by 8 bases and J by 1 base, and 11 bases separated the two germline ends. CDR3 coding DNA: TGTGCCAGCTTCGGTTGGTTGAACACCGGGGAGCTGTTTTTT. This translates into CASFGWLNTGELFF.

The chain links TRBV25-1 to TRBJ2-7; tentative D call: TRBD1 (6 bases). This CDR3 is 13 amino acids long. With 4 bases removed from V and 1 base from J, the gap between germline ends came to 8 bases. Germline V CDR1 and CDR2: MGHDK, SYGVNS. This CDR3 is CASSAGQSYEQYF. The CDR3 coding sequence is TGTGCCAGCAGTGCCGGACAGTCCTACGAGCAGTACTTC.

The chain combines TRBV28 with TRBJ2-7; the match to TRBD1 covers 7 bases. The CDR3 runs 14 residues. Germline CDR1 and CDR2: MDHEN and SYDVKM. J was trimmed by 6 bases and V by 3 bases; bases with no gene match: 8. As DNA, the CDR3 is TGTGCCAGCAGTTTGACAGGGCTAGCCCTCGAGCAGTACTTC. It translates to CASSLTGLALEQYF. Together with reference TRBV28 and TRBJ2-7, the CDR3 gives the full variable domain: DVKVTQSSRYLVKRTGEKVFLECVQDMDHENMFWYRQDPGLGLRLIYFSYDVKMKEKGDIPEGYSVSREKKERFSLILESASTNQTSMYLCASSLTGLALEQYFGPGTRLTVT.

This clone was recorded only once. The chain joins TRBV13 to TRBJ2-2; TRBD1 matches at 10 bases. The CDR3 length is 15 residues. V was pared by 8 bases and J by 5 bases, with 8 bases of the junction left unmatched. CDR1 PRHDT and CDR2 FYEKMQ come from the germline V gene (reference sequence). This chain's CDR3 is CASGIPGQGTGELFF. The CDR3 region has the DNA TGTGCCAGCGGGATCCCGGGACAGGGGACCGGGGAGCTGTTTTTT.

The DNA for the CDR3 is TGTGCCAGCAGCAAAGATAACCCGACGGGGGGCTACACCTTC. This codes for CASSKDNPTGGYTF. The gene calls are TRBV21-1 and TRBJ1-2. TRBV21-1 is labeled a pseudogene. The CDR3 is 14 residues long.

This chain connects TRBV6-6 to TRBJ1-2, with 9 bases fitting TRBD1. After removal of 5 bases from V and 3 bases from J, the junction contained 7 bases not matched to a gene. The CDR3 is made up of 15 amino acids. The germline CDR1 and CDR2 sequences are MNHNY and SVGAGI (reference sequence). DNA of the CDR3: TGTGCCAGCAGTCGGGCCAGGACAGGGGACTATGGCTACACCTTC. It codes for CASSRARTGDYGYTF.

This clone has a single count. The CDR3 nucleotides read TGTGCCAGCAGGCGACAGGGGTCTGGCTACACCTTC. As protein: CASRRQGSGYTF. The chain uses TRBV2 and TRBJ1-2, with 8 bases identical to TRBD1. Germline V gene lookup returns CDR1 SNHLY and CDR2 FYNNEI. V gave up 6 bases and J gave up 7 bases; unmatched junction bases: 4. This CDR3 is 12 amino acids long.

This chain uses TRBV19 with TRBJ2-7; 7 positions match TRBD1. The CDR3 extends over 13 amino acids. Per the germline V gene, CDR1 is LNHDA and CDR2 is SQIVND (reference sequence). With V trimmed by 6 bases and J by 5 bases, 7 bases remained unmatched. The CDR3 sequence: CASSMDRRNEQYF. The CDR3, as DNA: TGTGCCAGTAGCATGGACAGGAGAAACGAGCAGTACTTC.

The rearrangement joins TRBV28 to TRBJ2-7; D may be TRBD1 (6 bases). Germline CDR1 MDHEN, CDR2 SYDVKM. V was trimmed by 8 bases and J by 5 bases, leaving 19 bases between them. The CDR3 extends over 14 amino acids. The DNA for the CDR3 is TGTGCCAGCTTCCCGGGGACAACCTCTAACGAGCAGTACTTC. Amino acids: CASFPGTTSNEQYF.

The chain combines TRBV6-5 with TRBJ1-6; D may be TRBD1 (6 bases). The length of the CDR3 is 16 residues. Germline CDR1 MNHEY, CDR2 SVGAGI. With 4 bases removed from V and 0 bases from J, the gap between germline ends came to 10 bases. The CDR3 DNA sequence: TGTGCCAGCAGTTGGGACATCAGCTCCTATAATTCACCCCTCCACTTT. Translated, it gives CASSWDISSYNSPLHF.

The gene calls are TRBV28 and TRBJ2-7, with 9 bases aligning to TRBD1. From germline, CDR1 is MDHEN and CDR2 SYDVKM. V was clipped by 7 bases and J by 5 bases; unmatched bases: 6. This CDR3 contains 13 residues. CDR3 amino acids: CASTRDRDNEQYF. The CDR3 coding sequence is TGTGCCAGCACCCGGGACAGGGATAACGAGCAGTACTTC.

The rearrangement uses TRBV30 and TRBJ2-2; D is perhaps TRBD2 (6 bases). V lost 1 base and J lost 6, with 15 bases in between. Germline V gene sequence: CDR1 GTSNPN, CDR2 SVGIG (reference sequence). This CDR3 has 15 residues. The CDR3: CAWSDIAAGAGELFF. The CDR3 nucleotides are TGTGCCTGGAGTGACATAGCGGCGGGTGCCGGGGAGCTGTTTTTT.

The chain joins TRBV6-5 to TRBJ1-4; 7 bases are a match to TRBD1. This CDR3 is built from 14 residues. V was pared by 5 bases and J by 4 bases, with 4 bases of the junction left unmatched. CDR1 is MNHEY, CDR2 SVGAGI, per germline. The chain's CDR3 is CASSRRDSNEKLFF. DNA for the CDR3: TGTGCCAGCAGTCGCCGGGACAGTAATGAAAAACTGTTTTTT.

This chain uses TRBV9 with TRBJ2-7; tentative D call: TRBD1 (5 bases). CDR1 and CDR2 from the germline V gene are SGDLS and YYNGEE. V lost 1 base, J lost 2 bases, and 13 bases lay in between. This CDR3 is built from 15 residues. The CDR3 DNA reads as TGTGCCAGCAGCGTATTCCCAGGGCTCACCTACGAGCAGTACTTC. Residues: CASSVFPGLTYEQYF.

The chain carries TRBV6-1 and TRBJ2-3, with 9 bases aligning to TRBD1. There are 16 residues in the CDR3. The junction had 12 bases not matched to a gene; V was cut back by 6 bases and J by 5 bases. Germline V lookup: CDR1 MNHNS, CDR2 SASEGT. As DNA, the CDR3 is TGTGCCAGCAGAGAAATGTCGTACAGGGGGCGAGATACGCAGTATTTT. Its translation is CASREMSYRGRDTQYF.

The chain is built from TRBV20-1 and TRBJ1-1; D not certain. V was trimmed by 1 base and J by 7 bases, leaving 7 bases between them. Germline-derived CDR1 and CDR2 are DFQATT and SNEGSKA (reference sequence). The CDR3 contains 11 residues. The CDR3 here is CSARGGVEAFF. CDR3 nucleotides: TGCAGTGCTAGAGGAGGAGTTGAAGCTTTCTTT.

V gene TRBV28 combines with J gene TRBJ1-1; possible D gene TRBD1, 5 bases. Germline CDR1 and CDR2: MDHEN and SYDVKM. The length of the CDR3 is 13 residues. V was cut by 4 bases and J by 5 bases, with 11 bases left in between. The CDR3, as DNA: TGTGCCAGCAGTTCGGGGGATAGAACTGAAGCTTTCTTT. Amino acid sequence: CASSSGDRTEAFF.

This chain connects TRBV6-5 to TRBJ1-2; D call uncertain. The CDR3 contains 14 residues. The V end was cut by 8 bases, the J end by 5 bases, with 18 bases between. Looked up from germline, CDR1 is MNHEY and CDR2 is SVGAGI. Here the CDR3 reads CASPPRLRIYGYTF. CDR3 nucleotide sequence: TGTGCCAGCCCACCCCGACTGCGTATATATGGCTACACCTTC.

The chain combines TRBV27 with TRBJ1-1; TRBD1 is a possible D gene (6 bases). This CDR3 region has 15 residues. Germline CDR1 MNHEY, CDR2 SMNVEV (reference sequence). Trimming cost V 5 bases and J 1 base, with 14 bases left between them. The CDR3 region has the DNA TGTGCCAGCAGTCCTTATGGACAGACGAACACTGAAGCTTTCTTT. Its translation: CASSPYGQTNTEAFF.

There are a few counts of this clone. This sample includes further DNA sequences coding for the same CDR3. The chain recombines TRBV2 with TRBJ2-2; D is unresolved. This CDR3 has 13 residues. V was trimmed by 0 bases and J by 5 bases, leaving 4 bases between them. The V gene's germline CDR1 is SNHLY and CDR2 FYNNEI. CDR3 coding DNA: TGTGCCAGCAGTGAAGCGAGGACCGGGGAGCTGTTTTTT. As protein: CASSEARTGELFF.

Here the CDR3 DNA reads TGTGCCAGCAGCGGCGTATCAGATACGCAGTATTTT. This gives the protein CASSGVSDTQYF. The rearrangement joins TRBV9 to TRBJ2-3; the D is unclear. With 3 bases removed from V and 4 bases from J, the gap between germline ends came to 6 bases. The CDR3 runs 12 residues. Germline-derived CDR1 and CDR2 are SGDLS and YYNGEE. Looking up the rest from reference TRBV9 and TRBJ2-3 gives the full variable domain: DSGVTQTPKHLITATGQRVTLRCSPRSGDLSVYWYQQSLDQGLQFLIQYYNGEERAKGNILERFSAQQFPDLHSELNLSSLELGDSALYFCASSGVSDTQYFGPGTRLTVL.

The chain carries TRBV5-1 and TRBJ1-2, with 7 bases aligning to TRBD1. V trimming: 5 bases; J trimming: 4 bases; junction bases outside the gene matches: 11. This CDR3 is 15 amino acids long. The germline CDR1 and CDR2 sequences are SGHRS and YFSETQ. CDR3: CASRLGDGQVYGYTF. Written as DNA, the CDR3 is TGCGCCAGCAGGCTTGGAGATGGACAGGTCTATGGCTACACCTTC.

The gene calls are TRBV7-8 and TRBJ2-2, with D maybe TRBD1 (5 bases). V dropped 2 bases and J dropped 0 bases, with 10 bases sitting between them. The CDR3 spans 16 residues. CDR1 and CDR2 from the germline V gene are SGHVS and FQNEAQ. CDR3 sequence: CASSLQGSANTGELFF. The CDR3, as DNA: TGTGCCAGCAGCTTACAGGGATCGGCGAACACCGGGGAGCTGTTTTTT.

The chain is built from TRBV30 and TRBJ1-6; D is perhaps TRBD1 (6 bases). The V end lost 8 bases, the J end lost 9 bases, and 23 bases lay between the germline ends. The CDR3 covers 15 residues. Germline V gene sequence: CDR1 GTSNPN, CDR2 SVGIG (reference sequence). CDR3 nucleotides: TGTGCCGGGACGAGTCAACAGGGCTTCGTTTCACCCCTCCACTTT. Translating gives CAGTSQQGFVSPLHF.

V and J are TRBV19 and TRBJ1-2; TRBD1 matches at 10 bases. Per the germline V gene, CDR1 is LNHDA and CDR2 is SQIVND (reference sequence). The CDR3 covers 13 residues. V lost 6 bases, J lost 4 bases, and 2 bases stayed unmatched. The CDR3 sequence: CASSDRGLYGYTF. DNA for the CDR3: TGTGCCAGTAGCGACAGGGGGCTCTATGGCTACACCTTC.

This clone occurred once. The V gene is TRBV15, the J gene TRBJ2-1, with TRBD1 identical over 9 bases. From germline, CDR1 is LNHNV and CDR2 YYDKDF (reference sequence). The V gene end was trimmed by 7 bases and the J gene end by 4 bases; junction bases not matched to a gene: 11. The CDR3 is 16 amino acids. CDR3 residues: CATNPKAGTGYNEQFF. DNA of the CDR3: TGTGCCACCAACCCGAAAGCCGGGACAGGGTACAATGAGCAGTTCTTC.

The DNA for the CDR3 is TGTGCCAGCAGTTTATCAGGGCAGCGGAGGGCCACTGAAGCTTTCTTT. This gives the protein CASSLSGQRRATEAFF. This chain links TRBV27 with TRBJ1-1; D is ambiguous. The CDR3 loop spans 16 amino acids. V lost 0 bases and J 4 bases, leaving 15 bases between the germline ends. Germline-derived CDR1 and CDR2 are MNHEY and SMNVEV (reference sequence).